These 23 T cell receptor beta chains came from one sample sequenced in a study of neurological immune-mediated disorders. MiXCR, run by TCRdb on the 5' RACE reads, gives a single entry per CDR3 protein. The data hold around 64,000 distinct CDR3 sequences, with roughly 3% observed a single time. Sequenced: PBMCs. The receptors come from a woman between 45 and 65 years old with multiple sclerosis.

This clonotype was counted ten times or more. This rearrangement joins TRBV5-1 to TRBJ2-5, with D hard to call. The CDR3 is 16 amino acids. V was cut by 4 bases and J by 2 bases, with 18 bases left in between. Germline CDR1 reads SGHRS; CDR2 reads YFSETQ. CDR3 nucleotide sequence: TGCGCCAGCAGCCCGAATGCGCCTGGGAAACAAGAGACCCAGTACTTC. This gives the protein CASSPNAPGKQETQYF.

This clonotype was detected many times. V and J are TRBV5-1 and TRBJ2-3, with 7 bases identical to TRBD1. The CDR3 covers 14 residues. The J segment lost 4 bases and the V segment lost 3 bases, leaving 5 bases of the junction unmatched. Germline lookup yields CDR1 SGHRS and CDR2 YFSETQ. The CDR3 bases are TGCGCCAGCAGCTATTCCGGGACAGCAGATACGCAGTATTTT. Translating it yields CASSYSGTADTQYF.

This clonotype was found many times. CDR3 residues: CASAPRTGIGKLFF. The CDR3 nucleotides read TGTGCTAGTGCGCCGAGGACGGGGATTGGAAAACTGTTTTTT. This chain links TRBV12-5 with TRBJ1-4; D remains ambiguous. V was clipped by 7 bases and J by 10 bases, with 19 bases between them. Germline lookup yields CDR1 LGHNT and CDR2 FRNRAP. CDR3 size: 14 residues.

This clonotype has ten or more counts. This chain links TRBV7-9 with TRBJ2-2; 13 bases fit TRBD2. The V and J ends lost 6 bases and 7 bases, in that order; junction bases with no gene match: 14. CDR1 is SEHNR and CDR2 is FQNEAQ in the germline V gene (reference sequence). CDR3 length equals 18 residues. CDR3 sequence reads: CASRDTSGRASTGGELFF. The CDR3 DNA is TGTGCCAGCAGAGACACTAGCGGGAGGGCCTCCACTGGCGGGGAGCTGTTTTTT.

There are many counts of this clonotype. The J gene is TRBJ1-5, the V gene TRBV20-1, with a possible D match to TRBD1 (6 bases). CDR1 and CDR2 (germline): DFQATT, SNEGSKA (reference sequence). This CDR3 spans 15 amino acids. V gave up 0 bases and J gave up 1 base, with 10 bases separating them. CDR3 protein: CSAREGQTSNQPQHF. The DNA of the CDR3 is TGCAGTGCTAGAGAAGGACAGACGAGCAATCAGCCCCAGCATTTT.

This clonotype was seen more than once but under ten times. The genes are TRBV5-1 and TRBJ2-3; a weak D match, TRBD1 (5 bases). The CDR3 sequence is 15 residues long. V lost 1 base and J 2 bases, leaving 11 bases between the germline ends. Germline-derived CDR1 and CDR2 are SGHRS and YFSETQ. The DNA of the CDR3 is TGCGCCAGCAGCTTGACAGACAGCCACACAGATACGCAGTATTTT. Its translation is CASSLTDSHTDTQYF.

The sample holds many counts of this clonotype. The chain links TRBV5-1 to TRBJ2-1, with D possibly matching TRBD1 (5 bases). This CDR3 is 12 amino acids long. V gave up 4 bases and J gave up 9 bases, with 11 bases separating them. Germline assignment: CDR1 SGHRS and CDR2 YFSETQ. The DNA for the CDR3 is TGCGCCAGCAGCCAAGGACAAGCTGAGCAGTTCTTC. It is translated as CASSQGQAEQFF.

This clonotype was seen many times. The V call is TRBV12-3 or TRBV12-4, the J call TRBJ2-2, with D hard to call. The CDR3 contains 15 residues. V dropped 4 bases and J dropped 6 bases, with 15 bases sitting between them. The CDR3 bases are TGTGCCAGCAGTTCATTTCTAGAATCGGCCGGGGAGCTGTTTTTT. This codes for CASSSFLESAGELFF.

This clonotype was found many times. This sequence joins TRBV28 and TRBJ2-7; 9 bases map to TRBD1. Trimming removed 7 bases from V and 6 bases from J; junction bases left unmatched: 10. This CDR3 is 14 amino acids long. Germline lookup yields CDR1 MDHEN and CDR2 SYDVKM. CDR3 residues: CASKGGTGPPEQYF. DNA for the CDR3: TGTGCCAGCAAGGGGGGGACAGGGCCCCCCGAGCAGTACTTC.

V gene TRBV20-1 combines with J gene TRBJ2-2, with a tentative D call TRBD2 (5 bases). With 6 bases removed from V and 1 base from J, the gap between germline ends came to 9 bases. Germline V CDR1 and CDR2: DFQATT, SNEGSKA (reference sequence). CDR3 size: 13 residues. The CDR3 is CSARTVNTGELFF. CDR3 nucleotide sequence: TGCAGTGCACGGACTGTGAACACCGGGGAGCTGTTTTTT.

This clonotype was found many times. This sequence joins TRBV24-1 and TRBJ2-2; the match to TRBD1 covers 7 bases. The ends lost 2 bases at V and 2 bases at J; junction bases unmatched: 4. The CDR3 loop spans 16 amino acids. Germline loops: CDR1 KGHDR, CDR2 SFDVKD. CDR3 loop: CATSDWGQKNTGELFF. The CDR3 DNA follows: TGTGCCACCAGTGATTGGGGACAGAAAAACACCGGGGAGCTGTTTTTT.

About this clonotype: A much more abundant neighbour one base away suggests this may be a read error. As the CDR3 is not closed by the conserved phenylalanine or tryptophan, this likely results from a read error. The chain recombines TRBV10-3 with TRBJ1-2; D call uncertain. V was clipped by 7 bases and J by 7 bases, with 16 bases between them. This CDR3 comprises 13 residues. Germline CDR1 ENHRY, CDR2 SYGVKD. The CDR3 DNA sequence: TGTGCCATCAAAGGAGAGGGTGAACTTGGCTACACCATC. Residues: CAIKGEGELGYTI.

This clonotype was seen many times. V is TRBV20-1 and J is TRBJ2-1, with TRBD2 matching 8 bases. The CDR3 spans 14 residues. Trimming took 6 bases from V and 3 from J; bases not matched to a gene: 7. Looked up from germline, CDR1 is DFQATT and CDR2 is SNEGSKA (reference sequence). CDR3 coding DNA: TGCAGTGCCCGAGGCACTAGCGGCTACAATGAGCAGTTCTTC. Translating it yields CSARGTSGYNEQFF.

The genes are TRBV7-9 and TRBJ2-1, with D perhaps matching TRBD1 or TRBD2 (5 bases each). V was clipped by 4 bases and J by 4 bases, with 14 bases between them. Germline CDR1 reads SEHNR; CDR2 reads FQNEAQ (reference sequence). This CDR3 contains 15 residues. CDR3 amino acids: CASSSPIWGYNEQFF. For the CDR3, the DNA is TGTGCCAGCAGCTCCCCTATTTGGGGGTACAATGAGCAGTTCTTC.

In this sample, this clonotype turned up many times. J is TRBJ2-5 and V is TRBV5-1, with a tentative D call TRBD1 (5 bases). The CDR3 length is 13 residues. CDR1 SGHRS and CDR2 YFSETQ come from the germline V gene. Trimming left V 4 bases short and J 3 bases short, with 10 bases between. CDR3 sequence: CASSLRVEETQYF. For the CDR3, the DNA is TGCGCCAGCAGCCTCAGGGTGGAAGAGACCCAGTACTTC.

There are a few counts of this clonotype. The chain uses TRBV20-1 and TRBJ2-5; 8 positions agree with TRBD1. The CDR3 spans 13 residues. The germline CDR1 and CDR2 sequences are DFQATT and SNEGSKA (reference sequence). J lost 5 bases, V lost 6 bases, and 8 bases had no gene match. The CDR3 loop reads CSARQGSRETQYF. CDR3 in DNA: TGCAGTGCCAGACAGGGGTCAAGGGAGACCCAGTACTTC.

This clonotype has at least ten counts. V gene TRBV27 combines with J gene TRBJ2-7, with 12 bases that match TRBD2. This CDR3 region has 17 residues. Germline-derived CDR1 and CDR2 are MNHEY and SMNVEV (reference sequence). J lost 0 bases, V lost 2 bases, and 5 bases had no gene match. The CDR3 nucleotides read TGTGCCAGCAGTTTACGGCTAGCGGGAGGGAGCTCCTACGAGCAGTACTTC. This gives the protein CASSLRLAGGSSYEQYF.

This clonotype was observed many times. The chain recombines TRBV5-1 with TRBJ2-5; 14 bases agree with TRBD2. CDR3 length: 19 residues. The germline V gene encodes CDR1 SGHRS and CDR2 YFSETQ. Trimming cost V 5 bases and J 2 bases; bases outside gene matches: 14. This CDR3 reads CASSTAPGLAGGIQETQYF. CDR3 DNA: TGCGCCAGCAGTACTGCCCCAGGACTAGCGGGGGGTATTCAAGAGACCCAGTACTTC.

At least ten counts were recorded for this clonotype. The gene calls are TRBV24-1 and TRBJ1-2, with D possibly matching TRBD1 (5 bases). Germline assignment: CDR1 KGHDR and CDR2 SFDVKD. V shed 2 bases and J shed 1 base, with 19 bases lying between them. The CDR3 covers 18 residues. The DNA for the CDR3 is TGTGCCACCAGTGATTCAAATCACCGGGACGCCCGTAACTATGGCTACACCTTC. Protein product: CATSDSNHRDARNYGYTF.

There are many counts of this clonotype. The rearrangement joins TRBV5-1 to TRBJ2-3; no clear D gene. The ends were cut back, 3 bases at V and 3 bases at J, with 5 bases in the middle. The CDR3 sequence is 12 residues long. From germline, CDR1 is SGHRS and CDR2 YFSETQ. The CDR3 nucleotides read TGCGCCAGCAGCTGGGCTACAGATACGCAGTATTTT. It yields the protein CASSWATDTQYF.

This clonotype was seen at least ten times. V gene TRBV7-3 combines with J gene TRBJ2-7; D ambiguous. CDR1 and CDR2 from the germline V gene are SGHTA and FQGTGA. V was clipped by 3 bases and J by 6 bases, with 12 bases between them. The CDR3 contains 13 residues. CDR3 nucleotides: TGTGCCAGCAGCTTGTATGGTTTATCCGAGCAGTACTTC. Residues: CASSLYGLSEQYF.

This clonotype was counted ten times or more. The chain couples TRBV5-1 to TRBJ2-1, with D possibly called TRBD1 or TRBD2 (5 bases each). From germline, CDR1 is SGHRS and CDR2 YFSETQ. CDR3 length: 11 amino acids. V lost 4 bases and J lost 9, with 8 bases in between. CDR3 residues: CASSMGVEQFF. The CDR3 DNA reads TGCGCCAGCAGCATGGGGGTTGAGCAGTTCTTC.

This clonotype was observed at least ten times. The chain links TRBV28 to TRBJ2-3; weak D call: TRBD1 (5 bases). The CDR3 sequence is 15 residues long. The V end was cut by 6 bases, the J end by 4 bases, with 17 bases between. From germline, CDR1 is MDHEN and CDR2 SYDVKM. The CDR3 is CASSPPGIFADTQYF. The CDR3 nucleotides read TGTGCCAGCAGCCCCCCAGGGATCTTCGCAGATACGCAGTATTTT. Supplemented by reference TRBV28 and TRBJ2-3, the full variable domain reads DVKVTQSSRYLVKRTGEKVFLECVQDMDHENMFWYRQDPGLGLRLIYFSYDVKMKEKGDIPEGYSVSREKKERFSLILESASTNQTSMYLCASSPPGIFADTQYFGPGTRLTVL.